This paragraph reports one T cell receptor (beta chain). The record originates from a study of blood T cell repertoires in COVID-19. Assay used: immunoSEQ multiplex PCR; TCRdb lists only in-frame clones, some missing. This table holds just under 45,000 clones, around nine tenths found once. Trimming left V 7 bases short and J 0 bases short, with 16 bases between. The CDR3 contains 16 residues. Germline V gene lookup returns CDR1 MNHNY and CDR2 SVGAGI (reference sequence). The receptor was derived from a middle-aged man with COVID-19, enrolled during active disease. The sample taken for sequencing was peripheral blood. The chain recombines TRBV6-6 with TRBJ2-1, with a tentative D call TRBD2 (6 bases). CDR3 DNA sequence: TGTGCCAGCAAAAAAGAGGAGGGGATCTCCTACAATGAGCAGTTCTTC. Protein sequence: CASKKEEGISYNEQFF.